These 27 T cell receptor beta chains were sequenced from one sample in a study of shared clonotypes between healthy human individuals. Produced via immunoSEQ multiplex PCR; TCRdb's table is partial and in-frame only. In the table there are about 470,000 clones, roughly 77% of which are singletons. Sequencing was carried out using PBMCs. The receptors stem from a woman aged 35 to 49 in good health. Some clones in this sample may be carry-over from other donors' samples.

This chain uses TRBV6-4 with TRBJ2-1; 12 bases align to TRBD2. Per germline, CDR1 MRHNA and CDR2 SNTAGT. The CDR3 has 16 amino acids. The V gene end was trimmed by 0 bases and the J gene end by 8 bases; junction bases not matched to a gene: 5. As DNA, the CDR3 is TGTGCCAGCAGTGACTCCGGACTAGCGGGGAGGGATGAGCAGTTCTTC. Residues: CASSDSGLAGRDEQFF.

The V and J genes are TRBV9 and TRBJ2-3; 7 nucleotides agree with TRBD2. Germline values: CDR1 SGDLS, CDR2 YYNGEE. Unmatched junction bases numbered 10, after V lost 0 bases and J lost 6 bases. The CDR3 sequence is 16 residues long. CDR3 protein: CASSVDGRLRGDTQYF. The CDR3 DNA is TGTGCCAGCAGCGTAGACGGGAGGCTTAGAGGGGATACGCAGTATTTT.

The chain is built from TRBV28 and TRBJ1-2; D is unclear. The CDR3 consists of 12 residues. Germline CDR1 reads MDHEN; CDR2 reads SYDVKM. Between the trimmed V and J ends, which lost 5 bases and 8 bases, there was a span of 12 bases. The CDR3 protein is CASSNLARGYTF. DNA for the CDR3: TGTGCCAGCAGTAATCTGGCCCGCGGCTACACCTTC.

The chain employs TRBV18 and TRBJ2-1, with D tentatively TRBD2 (6 bases). The V end lost 2 bases, the J end lost 7 bases, and 15 bases lay between the germline ends. CDR1 and CDR2 from the germline V gene are KGHSH and LQKENI. CDR3 length: 15 residues. CDR3 bases: TGTGCCAGCTCACCAAGGTCACTAGCCCTGAATGAGCAGTTCTTC. Its translation is CASSPRSLALNEQFF.

The rearrangement joins TRBV7-2 to TRBJ1-2; D is perhaps TRBD1 (5 bases). The length of the CDR3 is 16 residues. Germline CDR1 SGHTA, CDR2 FQGNSA. V lost 1 base, J lost 0 bases, and 12 bases lay in between. This CDR3 reads CASSLVTGRANYGYTF. For the CDR3, the DNA is TGTGCCAGCAGCTTAGTAACAGGAAGGGCTAACTATGGCTACACCTTC.

This clone was counted a few times. The conserved closing phenylalanine or tryptophan is absent in this CDR3, likely reflecting a read error. No DNA is shown, since the ends of the CDR3 on it are uncertain; the CDR3 is the one TCRdb lists. The chain is built from TRBV5-3 and TRBJ2-7; the listed D gene, TRBD2, was not tested against the DNA. TRBV5-3 is placed among ORFs of uncertain function. The CDR3 contains 10 residues when both ends are counted. CDR3: CARSFGLGRI.

The sample holds one count of this clone. The V gene is TRBV28, the J gene TRBJ2-4, with D possibly being TRBD2 (6 bases). Looked up from germline, CDR1 is MDHEN and CDR2 is SYDVKM. The CDR3 contains 15 residues. Trimming removed 2 bases at V and 0 bases at J, with 8 bases between. CDR3 nucleotides: TGTGCCAGCAGTTTAAGCGGGCTAGCCAAAAACATTCAGTACTTC. It is translated as CASSLSGLAKNIQYF.

The chain uses TRBV9 and TRBJ1-2, with 8 bases aligning to TRBD1. The CDR3 totals 13 residues. The germline V gene encodes CDR1 SGDLS and CDR2 YYNGEE. The J segment lost 8 bases and the V segment lost 0 bases, leaving 3 bases of the junction unmatched. The CDR3 here is CASSVDRGDGYTF. In DNA, the CDR3 is TGTGCCAGCAGCGTAGACAGGGGGGACGGCTACACCTTC.

The chain recombines TRBV2 with TRBJ2-7; D gene uncertain. There are 13 residues in the CDR3. Per the germline V gene, CDR1 is SNHLY and CDR2 is FYNNEI. V was trimmed by 2 bases and J by 2 bases, leaving 7 bases between them. CDR3 amino acids: CASSETGTYEQYF. The CDR3 DNA reads as TGTGCCAGCAGTGAAACCGGAACCTACGAGCAGTACTTC.

V is TRBV11-2 and J is TRBJ2-2; D unclear. With 11 bases removed from V and 4 bases from J, the gap between germline ends came to 14 bases. Germline loops: CDR1 SGHAT, CDR2 FQNNGV. The CDR3 totals 13 residues. Written as DNA, the CDR3 is TGTGCCGGATGGTCCCCGGGCACCGGGGAGCTGTTTTTT. Translating it yields CAGWSPGTGELFF.

The chain joins TRBV28 to TRBJ2-6, with 10 bases fitting TRBD1. This CDR3 is 22 amino acids long. The germline V gene encodes CDR1 MDHEN and CDR2 SYDVKM. V shed 3 bases, J shed 1 base, and the junction held 18 bases outside the gene matches. CDR3 amino acids: CASSFAAGTGAAGGSGANVLTF. In nucleotides, the CDR3 is TGTGCCAGCAGTTTTGCCGCCGGGACAGGGGCCGCCGGGGGTTCTGGGGCCAACGTCCTGACTTTC.

This clone showed up just a few times. The chain uses TRBV6-5 and TRBJ2-3; D is ambiguous. Trimming took off 0 bases at V and 5 bases at J, with 9 bases between the two ends. Germline CDR1 reads MNHEY; CDR2 reads SVGAGI. CDR3 length equals 14 residues. The CDR3 DNA reads TGTGCCAGCAGTTACTCGATGTGGGTAGATACGCAGTATTTT. Amino acid sequence: CASSYSMWVDTQYF.

This clone has only one observation. The chain joins TRBV10-3 to TRBJ2-1; D is perhaps TRBD1 (5 bases). The CDR3 runs to 14 residues. V dropped 3 bases and J dropped 7 bases, with 13 bases sitting between them. From germline, CDR1 is ENHRY and CDR2 SYGVKD. The DNA for the CDR3 is TGTGCCATCAGTGATTTTAGGGGTGGGAATGAGCAGTTCTTC. Residues: CAISDFRGGNEQFF.

This clone was seen just once. The chain is built from TRBV28 and TRBJ2-3, with 10 bases matching TRBD2. The V gene end was trimmed by 5 bases and the J gene end by 5 bases; junction bases not matched to a gene: 7. The germline CDR1 and CDR2 sequences are MDHEN and SYDVKM. This CDR3 spans 15 amino acids. The CDR3 reads CASSQRTSGEDTQYF. As DNA, the CDR3 is TGTGCCAGCAGTCAACGGACTAGCGGCGAAGATACGCAGTATTTT.

This chain connects TRBV28 to TRBJ1-4, with 7 positions matching TRBD1. The V gene end was trimmed by 7 bases and the J gene end by 1 base; junction bases not matched to a gene: 6. Germline V CDR1 and CDR2: MDHEN, SYDVKM. The CDR3 has 15 residues. CDR3: CASKRQGRTNEKLFF. The DNA for the CDR3 is TGTGCCAGCAAACGACAGGGTCGAACTAATGAAAAACTGTTTTTT. The full variable domain, in which reference TRBV28 and TRBJ1-4 provide the parts outside the CDR3, is DVKVTQSSRYLVKRTGEKVFLECVQDMDHENMFWYRQDPGLGLRLIYFSYDVKMKEKGDIPEGYSVSREKKERFSLILESASTNQTSMYLCASKRQGRTNEKLFFGSGTQLSVL.

A single count supports this clone. The junction departs from the called germline gene at one end, perhaps through a read error. The chain employs TRBV7-2 and TRBJ2-7; TRBD2 matches 12 bases. Germline assignment: CDR1 SGHTA and CDR2 FQGNSA. CDR3 size: 14 residues. The CDR3 sequence: CASSLAGGPSEQYF. Written as DNA, the CDR3 is TGTGCCAGCAGCCTAGCGGGAGGGCCCAGCGAGCAGTACTTC.

The chain carries TRBV11-2 and TRBJ2-1; TRBD2 is a possible D gene (6 bases). Germline values: CDR1 SGHAT, CDR2 FQNNGV. CDR3 length equals 13 residues. V was pared by 5 bases and J by 12 bases, with 17 bases between. The DNA for the CDR3 is TGTGCCAGCAGCCCCGGCCCGAGGGAGGTGCAGTTCTTC. This translates into CASSPGPREVQFF.

V and J are TRBV10-3 and TRBJ1-3; TRBD1 might be the D (5 bases). Looked up from germline, CDR1 is ENHRY and CDR2 is SYGVKD. Trimming shortened V by 2 bases and J by 1 base, and 18 bases separated the two germline ends. CDR3 length: 18 residues. CDR3 residues: CAISEPRVPGESGNTIYF. The DNA of the CDR3 is TGTGCCATCAGTGAGCCTCGGGTCCCGGGGGAATCTGGAAACACCATATATTTT.

The chain recombines TRBV2 with TRBJ1-1; tentative D call: TRBD1 (5 bases). Per germline, CDR1 SNHLY and CDR2 FYNNEI. Trimming removed 2 bases from V and 0 bases from J, with 13 bases in between. The CDR3 loop spans 16 amino acids. CDR3 sequence: CASSEILRQMNTEAFF. In nucleotides, the CDR3 is TGTGCCAGCAGTGAAATTCTCCGACAGATGAACACTGAAGCTTTCTTT.

This chain joins TRBV5-4 and TRBJ2-1; 7 bases match TRBD1. The CDR3 runs 14 residues. The J segment lost 0 bases and the V segment lost 6 bases, leaving 3 bases of the junction unmatched. Germline loops: CDR1 SGHNT, CDR2 YYREEE (reference sequence). Written as DNA, the CDR3 is TGTGCCAGCAAGGGGGCCAGCTCCTACAATGAGCAGTTCTTC. Amino acid sequence: CASKGASSYNEQFF.

The V and J genes are TRBV5-1 and TRBJ2-1, with TRBD1 matching 10 bases. Trimming removed 0 bases from V and 5 bases from J; junction bases left unmatched: 5. The germline V gene has CDR1 SGHRS and CDR2 YFSETQ. The CDR3 is made up of 16 amino acids. CDR3: CASSLAADRGDNEQFF. CDR3 coding DNA: TGCGCCAGCAGCTTGGCCGCGGACAGGGGGGACAATGAGCAGTTCTTC.

This clone was observed many times. J is TRBJ1-2 and V is TRBV11-2; D unresolved. Germline V gene sequence: CDR1 SGHAT, CDR2 FQNNGV. V lost 0 bases and J 4 bases, leaving 9 bases between the germline ends. The CDR3 sequence is 14 residues long. CDR3 residues: CASSLEQLGYGYTF. The CDR3 DNA is TGTGCCAGCAGCTTAGAACAGCTTGGCTATGGCTACACCTTC.

The chain links TRBV28 to TRBJ1-2; D is unresolved. The CDR3 has 11 residues. V was pared by 5 bases and J by 9 bases, with 10 bases between. Germline CDR1 is MDHEN and CDR2 is SYDVKM. The CDR3 bases are TGTGCCAGCAGTAGGGCCCGGCGCTACACCTTC. The encoded protein is CASSRARRYTF.

This CDR3 reads CASNRDSLNYGYTF. In DNA form, the CDR3 reads TGTGCCAGCAACCGGGACAGTCTAAACTATGGCTACACCTTC. This rearrangement joins TRBV2 to TRBJ1-2; 7 nucleotides align to TRBD1. This CDR3 comprises 14 residues. The germline gives CDR1 SNHLY, CDR2 FYNNEI. J lost 2 bases, V lost 7 bases, and 7 bases had no gene match.

There are a few counts of this clone. V gene TRBV27 combines with J gene TRBJ1-5; no clear D gene. Germline CDR1 is MNHEY and CDR2 is SMNVEV (reference sequence). The CDR3 totals 13 residues. The V end lost 6 bases, the J end lost 11 bases, and 17 bases lay between the germline ends. The CDR3 spells CASSIGLHGTQHF. For the CDR3, the DNA is TGTGCCAGCAGCATAGGACTTCACGGGACCCAGCATTTT.

The chain employs TRBV4-1 and TRBJ2-7; 7 bases match TRBD1. Germline loops: CDR1 MGHRA, CDR2 YSYEKL. This CDR3 has 15 residues. Trimming at V came to 2 bases and at J to 1 base, leaving 5 bases not matched to a gene. The CDR3: CASSQTDRLSYEQYF. The DNA for the CDR3 is TGCGCCAGCAGCCAAACGGACAGGTTATCCTACGAGCAGTACTTC.

The gene calls are TRBV28 and TRBJ1-5; D gene unclear. V was clipped by 5 bases and J by 3 bases, with 8 bases between them. Germline loops: CDR1 MDHEN, CDR2 SYDVKM. The CDR3 length is 13 residues. CDR3 residues: CASSRSPNQPQHF. The CDR3 bases are TGTGCCAGCAGTCGAAGCCCCAATCAGCCCCAGCATTTT.